These T cell receptor beta chains were read from a single sample in a study of blood T cell repertoires in COVID-19. Sequencing was performed with immunoSEQ multiplex PCR; in TCRdb, only in-frame clones are kept and a portion is missing. The sample shows around 91,000 clones, 85% of them seen only once. Material for sequencing was peripheral blood. All receptors come from a man older than 75 with acute or convalescent COVID-19. CDR3s include the opening cysteine and the closing phenylalanine or tryptophan. D genes are given only for firm matches.

cdr3_aa: CASSLLGWGTDTQYF; cdr3_nt: TGTGCCAGCAGCCTTCTCGGGTGGGGCACAGATACGCAGTATTTT; j_call: TRBJ2-3; v_call: TRBV2; d_call: NA
cdr3_aa: CASSSTVAKNIQYF; cdr3_nt: TGTGCCAGTAGTAGCACAGTAGCCAAAAACATTCAGTACTTC; j_call: TRBJ2-4; v_call: TRBV19; d_call: NA
cdr3_aa: CASSATSGSHEQFF; cdr3_nt: TGCGCCAGCAGCGCCACTAGCGGGAGCCATGAGCAGTTCTTC; j_call: TRBJ2-1; v_call: TRBV5-1; d_call: TRBD2
cdr3_aa: CASGLAANYGYTF; cdr3_nt: TGTGCCAGCGGCTTAGCAGCTAACTATGGCTACACCTTC; j_call: TRBJ1-2; v_call: TRBV6-5; d_call: NA
cdr3_aa: CASRLRYEQYF; cdr3_nt: TGTGCCAGCAGATTACGCTACGAGCAGTACTTC; j_call: TRBJ2-7; v_call: TRBV28; d_call: NA
cdr3_aa: CASSPDRGNEKLFF; cdr3_nt: TGTGCCAGCAGCCCGGACAGGGGTAATGAAAAACTGTTTTTT; j_call: TRBJ1-4; v_call: TRBV7-9; d_call: TRBD1
cdr3_aa: CASSVALGETQYF; cdr3_nt: TGTGCCAGCAGCGTAGCCCTCGGAGAGACCCAGTACTTC; j_call: TRBJ2-5; v_call: TRBV9; d_call: NA
cdr3_aa: CASSPGTKSTDTQYF; cdr3_nt: TGTGCCAGCAGCCCCGGGACAAAAAGCACAGATACGCAGTATTTT; j_call: TRBJ2-3; v_call: TRBV7-9; d_call: NA
cdr3_aa: CASSGQGPYQPQHF; cdr3_nt: TGTGCCAGCTCTGGACAGGGGCCCTATCAGCCCCAGCATTTT; j_call: TRBJ1-5; v_call: TRBV18; d_call: TRBD1
cdr3_aa: CASSAERLAGNLNEQYF; cdr3_nt: TGTGCCAGCAGCGCCGAAAGACTAGCGGGAAATTTGAACGAGCAGTACTTC; j_call: TRBJ2-7; v_call: TRBV9; d_call: TRBD2
cdr3_aa: CASRPSLGVGQPQHF; cdr3_nt: TGTGCCAGCAGACCCAGTTTAGGGGTGGGGCAGCCCCAGCATTTT; j_call: TRBJ1-5; v_call: TRBV27; d_call: NA